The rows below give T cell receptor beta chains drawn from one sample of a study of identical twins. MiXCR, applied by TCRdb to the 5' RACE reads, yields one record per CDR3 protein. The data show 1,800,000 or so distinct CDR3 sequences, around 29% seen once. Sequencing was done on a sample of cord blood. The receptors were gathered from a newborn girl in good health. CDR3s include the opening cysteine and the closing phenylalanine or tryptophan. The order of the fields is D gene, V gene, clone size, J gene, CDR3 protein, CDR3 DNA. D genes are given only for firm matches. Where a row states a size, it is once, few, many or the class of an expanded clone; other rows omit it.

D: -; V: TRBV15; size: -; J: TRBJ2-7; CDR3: CATSRDSGAPYEQYF; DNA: TGTGCCACCAGCAGAGATTCAGGAGCTCCCTACGAGCAGTACTTC
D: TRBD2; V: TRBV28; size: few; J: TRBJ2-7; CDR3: CASRTSGLYEQYF; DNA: TGTGCCAGCCGGACTAGCGGACTCTACGAGCAGTACTTC
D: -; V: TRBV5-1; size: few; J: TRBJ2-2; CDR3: CASSLNGGVATGELFF; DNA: TGCGCCAGCAGCTTGAATGGCGGCGTTGCCACCGGGGAGCTGTTTTTT
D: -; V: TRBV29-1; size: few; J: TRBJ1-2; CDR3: CSVSSGRGLYGYTF; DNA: TGCAGCGTTTCGTCGGGCAGGGGACTCTATGGCTACACCTTC
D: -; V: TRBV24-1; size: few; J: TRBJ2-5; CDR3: CATSDFKGLRKDQETQYF; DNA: TGTGCCACCAGTGATTTTAAAGGACTCAGGAAAGACCAAGAGACCCAGTACTTC
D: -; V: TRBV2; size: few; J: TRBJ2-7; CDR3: CASRETPGPFSAEQYF; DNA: TGTGCCAGCAGGGAAACCCCGGGACCGTTTTCGGCCGAGCAGTACTTC
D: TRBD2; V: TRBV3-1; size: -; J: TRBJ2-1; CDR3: CASSPISGGRREQFF; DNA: TGTGCCAGCAGCCCGATCAGCGGGGGGCGAAGGGAGCAGTTCTTC
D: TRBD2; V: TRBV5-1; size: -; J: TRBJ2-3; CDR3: CASSLAGLAGGTSTDTQYF; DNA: TGCGCCAGCAGCTTGGCGGGACTAGCGGGGGGCACTAGCACAGATACGCAGTATTTT
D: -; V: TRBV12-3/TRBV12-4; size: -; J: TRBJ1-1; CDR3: CASSFWVNTEAFF; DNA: TGTGCCAGCAGTTTCTGGGTGAACACTGAAGCTTTCTTT
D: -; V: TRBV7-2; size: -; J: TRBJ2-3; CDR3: CASSPEGWDTQYF; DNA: TGTGCCAGCAGCCCCGAAGGGTGGGATACGCAGTATTTT
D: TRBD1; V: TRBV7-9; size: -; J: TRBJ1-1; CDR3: CASKSSGQGMNTEAFF; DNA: TGTGCCAGCAAGTCCTCGGGACAGGGCATGAACACTGAAGCTTTCTTT
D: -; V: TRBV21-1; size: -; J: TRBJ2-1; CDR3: CASSSRTEMYNEQFF; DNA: TGTGCCAGCAGCAGCAGGACAGAAATGTACAATGAGCAGTTCTTC
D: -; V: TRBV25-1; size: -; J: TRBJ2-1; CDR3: CASPNSASYNEQFF; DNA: TGTGCCAGCCCTAATAGCGCTTCCTACAATGAGCAGTTCTTC
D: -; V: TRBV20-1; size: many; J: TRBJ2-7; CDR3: CSARDVSYEQYF; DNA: TGCAGTGCTAGAGATGTCAGCTACGAGCAGTACTTC
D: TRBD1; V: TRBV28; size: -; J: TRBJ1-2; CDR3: CASSSPGQEKGCGYTF; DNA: TGTGCCAGCAGTTCGCCGGGACAGGAAAAGGGGTGTGGCTACACCTTC
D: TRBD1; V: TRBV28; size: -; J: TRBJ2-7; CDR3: CASTTGTGPYEQYF; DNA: TGTGCCAGCACGACCGGGACAGGCCCATACGAGCAGTACTTC
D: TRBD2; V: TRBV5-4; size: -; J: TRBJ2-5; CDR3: CASSVVVAGGQETQYF; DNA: TGTGCCAGCAGCGTTGTGGTAGCGGGGGGCCAAGAGACCCAGTACTTC
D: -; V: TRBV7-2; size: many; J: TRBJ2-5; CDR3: CASSDKIQQHGKTQYF; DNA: TGTGCCAGCAGCGACAAAATTCAACAGCACGGAAAGACCCAGTACTTC
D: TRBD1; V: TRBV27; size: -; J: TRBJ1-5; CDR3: CASSWDRVSNQPQHF; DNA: TGTGCCAGCAGTTGGGACAGGGTGAGCAATCAGCCCCAGCATTTT
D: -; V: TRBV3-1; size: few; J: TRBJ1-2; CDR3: CASSHRPYYGYTF; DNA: TGTGCCAGCAGCCATCGGCCTTACTATGGCTACACCTTC
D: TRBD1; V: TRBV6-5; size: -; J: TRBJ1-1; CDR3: CASRPDRGLNTEAFF; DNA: TGTGCCAGCAGACCCGACAGGGGTCTGAACACTGAAGCTTTCTTT
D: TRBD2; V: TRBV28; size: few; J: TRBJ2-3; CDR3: CASSPHPGLAGHTDTQYF; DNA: TGTGCCAGCAGCCCTCATCCGGGACTAGCGGGACACACAGATACGCAGTATTTT
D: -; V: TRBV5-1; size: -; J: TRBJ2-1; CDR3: CASSFRTPGNEQFF; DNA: TGCGCCAGCAGCTTCCGGACCCCCGGGAATGAGCAGTTCTTC
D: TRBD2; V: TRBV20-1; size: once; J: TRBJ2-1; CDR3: CSAPIPSGRNYNEQFF; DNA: TGCAGTGCCCCCATCCCAAGCGGGAGAAACTACAATGAGCAGTTCTTC
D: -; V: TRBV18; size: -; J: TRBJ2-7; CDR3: CASSHSSREQYF; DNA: TGTGCCAGCTCCCACTCGAGCCGCGAGCAGTACTTC
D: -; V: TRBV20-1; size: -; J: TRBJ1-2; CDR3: CSAHGRVGYGYTF; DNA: TGCAGTGCCCACGGTAGGGTGGGCTATGGCTACACCTTC